The 12 T cell receptor beta chains listed next were all sequenced from one sample in a study of blood T cell repertoires in COVID-19. The repertoire was sequenced with immunoSEQ multiplex PCR; TCRdb's copy has only in-frame clones and lacks some. The table records roughly 220,000 clones, roughly 79% of them present only once. The specimen sequenced was PBMCs or T cells enriched from blood (not recorded which). Receptors originate from a man between 40 and 49 years old who had recovered from COVID-19.

As concerns this clone: The sample has other DNA sequences that encode this CDR3 too. J is TRBJ1-2 and V is TRBV30; no reliable D call. The V and J ends lost 3 bases and 7 bases respectively, with 6 bases between them. Germline CDR1 is GTSNPN and CDR2 is SVGIG (reference sequence). The length of the CDR3 is 10 residues. The CDR3 coding sequence is TGTGCCTGGAGGCGGGGTGGCTACACCTTC. This encodes CAWRRGGYTF.

This clone was seen just once. This chain links TRBV6-1 with TRBJ2-7, with 11 nucleotides matching TRBD2. V lost 3 bases and J lost 6; bases outside the gene matches: 13. The CDR3 totals 17 residues. CDR1 MNHNS and CDR2 SASEGT come from the germline V gene. The CDR3 is CASSEGYSGRARVEQYF. Written as DNA, the CDR3 is TGTGCCAGCAGTGAGGGTTATAGCGGGAGGGCGAGGGTCGAGCAGTACTTC.

The rearrangement links TRBV7-2 to TRBJ2-7; D is possibly TRBD1 (5 bases). CDR3 size: 15 residues. The V gene's germline CDR1 is SGHTA and CDR2 FQGNSA. V lost 5 bases to trimming and J lost 9 bases, with 23 bases between them. CDR3 DNA sequence: TGTGCCAGCAGCGCGCGAGTGGGGCCTAGTCTTTTGCAGTACTTC. This sequence encodes CASSARVGPSLLQYF. Looking up the rest from reference TRBV7-2 and TRBJ2-7 gives the full variable domain: GAGVSQSPSNKVTEKGKDVELRCDPISGHTALYWYRQSLGQGLEFLIYFQGNSAPDKSGLPSDRFSAERTGGSVSTLTIQRTQQEDSAVYLCASSARVGPSLLQYFGPGTRLTVT.

This chain links TRBV19 with TRBJ2-1; 9 nucleotides align to TRBD1. The trim removed 0 bases at V and 8 bases at J, leaving 5 bases unmatched. There are 15 residues in the CDR3. CDR1 is LNHDA, CDR2 SQIVND, per germline (reference sequence). CDR3 bases: TGTGCCAGTAGTATAGAACAGGGGGCTATCTATGAGCAGTTCTTC. Residues: CASSIEQGAIYEQFF.

The rearrangement links TRBV30 to TRBJ1-3; no firm D call. The CDR3 is made up of 14 amino acids. The ends were cut back, 7 bases at V and 1 base at J, with 14 bases in the middle. Germline CDR1 and CDR2: GTSNPN and SVGIG (reference sequence). The CDR3 sequence: CASLRSRSGNTIYF. The CDR3 DNA reads TGTGCCTCCCTACGAAGCCGGTCTGGAAACACCATATATTTT.

The chain joins TRBV13 to TRBJ1-4; D is uncertain. Trimming left V 2 bases short and J 8 bases short, with 15 bases between. In germline, CDR1 is PRHDT, CDR2 FYEKMQ (reference sequence). This CDR3 comprises 15 residues. CDR3 in DNA: TGTGCCAGCAGCTTACGCTCCGGATCGGGGGAAAAACTGTTTTTT. Its protein is CASSLRSGSGEKLFF.

The chain links TRBV6-5 to TRBJ2-1, with TRBD1 matching 7 bases. This CDR3 is built from 13 residues. Per germline, CDR1 MNHEY and CDR2 SVGAGI. J lost 10 bases, V lost 7 bases, and 10 bases had no gene match. Written as DNA, the CDR3 is TGTGCCAGCAACGCAAGACAGGGCGGGGAGCAGTTCTTC. Its protein product is CASNARQGGEQFF.

V usage is TRBV12-5 and J usage is TRBJ2-2; 10 bases line up with TRBD2. Trimming removed 5 bases from V and 6 bases from J; junction bases left unmatched: 9. Germline V CDR1 and CDR2: LGHNT, FRNRAP. The CDR3 totals 16 residues. In DNA, the CDR3 is TGTGCTAGTGGTAGGGAACTAGCGGGGACAGCCGGGGAGCTGTTTTTT. It yields the protein CASGRELAGTAGELFF.

V is TRBV9 and J is TRBJ1-1; D ambiguous. The germline gives CDR1 SGDLS, CDR2 YYNGEE. V shed 0 bases and J shed 10 bases, with 19 bases lying between them. This CDR3 region has 15 residues. The CDR3 DNA sequence: TGTGCCAGCAGCGTAGAACCCGGGGTTCGAGTGGGAGCTTTCTTT. Translating gives CASSVEPGVRVGAFF.

This chain connects TRBV4-1 to TRBJ1-1; 7 bases are a match to TRBD1. Looked up from germline, CDR1 is MGHRA and CDR2 is YSYEKL. The CDR3 has 14 residues. V was pared by 4 bases and J by 4 bases, with 6 bases of the junction left unmatched. For the CDR3, the DNA is TGCGCCAGCAGCCGAACAGGGGATCTCACTGAAGCTTTCTTT. Amino acids: CASSRTGDLTEAFF.

This clone has just one count. The rearrangement links TRBV6-1 to TRBJ2-7; D is unclear. V lost 3 bases and J 4 bases, leaving 4 bases between the germline ends. CDR1 MNHNS and CDR2 SASEGT come from the germline V gene. The CDR3 consists of 11 residues. The CDR3 loop is CASSDYYEQYF. The DNA for the CDR3 is TGTGCCAGCAGTGATTATTACGAGCAGTACTTC.

This clone was seen more than once but under ten times. V is TRBV18 and J is TRBJ1-5; TRBD1 might be the D (5 bases). The CDR3 loop spans 16 amino acids. The germline V and J ends were trimmed by 3 bases and 3 bases, with 15 bases remaining between them. Germline CDR1 reads KGHSH; CDR2 reads LQKENI. In nucleotides, the CDR3 is TGTGCCAGCTCACCGAACTCCAGGGAGGTCAATCAGCCCCAGCATTTT. Translating gives CASSPNSREVNQPQHF.